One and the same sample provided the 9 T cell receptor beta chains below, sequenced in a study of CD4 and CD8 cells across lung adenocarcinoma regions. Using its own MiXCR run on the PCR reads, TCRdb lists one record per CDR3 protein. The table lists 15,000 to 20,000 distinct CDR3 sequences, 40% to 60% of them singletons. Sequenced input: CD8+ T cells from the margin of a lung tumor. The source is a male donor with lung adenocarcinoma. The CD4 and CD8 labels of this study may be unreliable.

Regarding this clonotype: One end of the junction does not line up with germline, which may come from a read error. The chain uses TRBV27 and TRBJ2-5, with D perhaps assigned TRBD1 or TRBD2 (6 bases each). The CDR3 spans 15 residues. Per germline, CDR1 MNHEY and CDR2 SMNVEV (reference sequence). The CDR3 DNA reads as TGTGCCAGGAGTGAGGGGGGCCGCGACAAAGAGACCCAGTATTTC. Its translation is CARSEGGRDKETQYF.

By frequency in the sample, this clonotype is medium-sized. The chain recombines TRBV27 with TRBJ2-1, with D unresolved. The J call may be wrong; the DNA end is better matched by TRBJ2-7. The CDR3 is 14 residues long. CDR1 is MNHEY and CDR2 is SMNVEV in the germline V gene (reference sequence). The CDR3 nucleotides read TGTGCCAGCAGTTTAACAACCAGAGCCTACGAGCAGTACTTC. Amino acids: CASSLTTRAYEQYF.

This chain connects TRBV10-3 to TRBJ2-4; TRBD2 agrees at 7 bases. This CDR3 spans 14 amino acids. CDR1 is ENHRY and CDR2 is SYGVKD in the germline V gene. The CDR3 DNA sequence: TGTGCGGGGCACACGGGGGGTCACCGAGACATTCAGTACTTC. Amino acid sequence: CAGHTGGHRDIQYF.

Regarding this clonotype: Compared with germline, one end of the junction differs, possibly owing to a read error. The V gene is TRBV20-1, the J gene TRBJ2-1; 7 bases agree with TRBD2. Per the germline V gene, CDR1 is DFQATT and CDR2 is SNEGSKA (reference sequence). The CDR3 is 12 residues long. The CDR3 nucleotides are TGCAGTGCTAGATCACCCGGGGGAGGGATGATCTTC. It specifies CSARSPGGGMIF.

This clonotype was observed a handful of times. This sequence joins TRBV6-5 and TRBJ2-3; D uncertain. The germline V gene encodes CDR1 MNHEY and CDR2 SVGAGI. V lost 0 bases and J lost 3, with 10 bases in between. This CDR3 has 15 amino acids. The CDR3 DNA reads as TGTGCCAGCAGTTACTCGATCCAGAGGACAGATACGCAGTATTTT. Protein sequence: CASSYSIQRTDTQYF.

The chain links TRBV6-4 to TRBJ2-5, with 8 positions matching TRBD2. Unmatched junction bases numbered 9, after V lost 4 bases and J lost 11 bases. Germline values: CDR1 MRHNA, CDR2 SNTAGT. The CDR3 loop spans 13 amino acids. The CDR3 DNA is TGTGCCAGCAGTGTACGGGAGGGGGGTGAGCAGTACTTC. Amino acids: CASSVREGGEQYF.

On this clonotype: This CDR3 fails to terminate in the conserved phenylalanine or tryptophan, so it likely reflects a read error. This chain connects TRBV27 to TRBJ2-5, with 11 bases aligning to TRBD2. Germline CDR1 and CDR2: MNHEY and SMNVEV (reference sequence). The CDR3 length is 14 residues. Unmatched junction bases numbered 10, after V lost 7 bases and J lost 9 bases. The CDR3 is CASKSSGGGASQYS. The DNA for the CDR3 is TGTGCCAGCAAAAGTAGCGGGGGGGGAGCGTCCCAGTACTCG.

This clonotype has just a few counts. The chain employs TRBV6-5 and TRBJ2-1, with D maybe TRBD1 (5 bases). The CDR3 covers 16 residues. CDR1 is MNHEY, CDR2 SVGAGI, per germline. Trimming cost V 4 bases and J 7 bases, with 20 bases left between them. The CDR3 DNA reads TGTGCCAGCAGTTTAAATCATGGTAAGGGGTCGAATGAGCAGTTCTTC. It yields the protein CASSLNHGKGSNEQFF.

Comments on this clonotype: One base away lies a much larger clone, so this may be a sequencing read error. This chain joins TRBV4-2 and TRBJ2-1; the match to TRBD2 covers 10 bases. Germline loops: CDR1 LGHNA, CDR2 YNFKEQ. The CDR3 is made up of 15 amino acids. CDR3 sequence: CASNQEGTSDNEQFF. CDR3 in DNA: TGTGCCAGCAACCAAGAGGGGACTAGCGACAATGAGCAGTTCTTC.